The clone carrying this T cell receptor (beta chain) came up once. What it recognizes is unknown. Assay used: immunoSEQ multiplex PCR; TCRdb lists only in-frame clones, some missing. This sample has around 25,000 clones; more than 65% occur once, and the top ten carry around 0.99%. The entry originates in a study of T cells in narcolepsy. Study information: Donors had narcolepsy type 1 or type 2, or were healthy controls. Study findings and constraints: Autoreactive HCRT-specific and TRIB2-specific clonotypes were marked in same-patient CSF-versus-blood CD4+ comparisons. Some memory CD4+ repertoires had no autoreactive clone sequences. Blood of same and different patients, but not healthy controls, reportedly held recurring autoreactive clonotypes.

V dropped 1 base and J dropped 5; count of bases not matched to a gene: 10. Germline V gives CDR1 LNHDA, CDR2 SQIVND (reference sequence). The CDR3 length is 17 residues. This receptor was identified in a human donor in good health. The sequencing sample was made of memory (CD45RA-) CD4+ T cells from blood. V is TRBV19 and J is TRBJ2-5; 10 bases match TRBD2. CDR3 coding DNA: TGTGCCAGTAGTATAGGAGCCCCTCTAGCGGGGGAGGAGACCCAGTACTTC. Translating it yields CASSIGAPLAGEETQYF.